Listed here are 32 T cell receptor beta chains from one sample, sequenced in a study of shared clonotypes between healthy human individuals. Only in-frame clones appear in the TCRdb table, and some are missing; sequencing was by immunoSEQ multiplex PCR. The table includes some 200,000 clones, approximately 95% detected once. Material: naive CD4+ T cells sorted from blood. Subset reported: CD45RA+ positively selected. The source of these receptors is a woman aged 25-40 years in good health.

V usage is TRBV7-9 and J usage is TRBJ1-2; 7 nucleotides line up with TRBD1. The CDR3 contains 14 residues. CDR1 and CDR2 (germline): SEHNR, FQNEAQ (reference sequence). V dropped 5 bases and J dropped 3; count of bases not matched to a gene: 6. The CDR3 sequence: CASSPNGQDYGYTF. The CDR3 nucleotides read TGTGCCAGCAGCCCCAATGGACAGGACTATGGCTACACCTTC.

The CDR3 sequence: CASSEERDYNEQFF. The CDR3, as DNA: TGTGCCAGCAGTGAAGAGCGGGACTACAATGAGCAGTTCTTC. The chain links TRBV2 to TRBJ2-1, with 7 bases lining up with TRBD2. CDR3 length equals 14 residues. The trim removed 1 base at V and 3 bases at J, leaving 0 bases unmatched. Germline values: CDR1 SNHLY, CDR2 FYNNEI.

The CDR3 spells CASSKGLAGPVRETQYF. Here the CDR3 DNA reads TGCGCCAGCAGCAAGGGACTAGCGGGACCCGTCCGGGAGACCCAGTACTTC. This rearrangement joins TRBV5-1 to TRBJ2-5; 13 bases agree with TRBD2. This CDR3 is 17 amino acids long. V was clipped by 4 bases and J by 5 bases; unmatched bases: 11. Looked up from germline, CDR1 is SGHRS and CDR2 is YFSETQ.

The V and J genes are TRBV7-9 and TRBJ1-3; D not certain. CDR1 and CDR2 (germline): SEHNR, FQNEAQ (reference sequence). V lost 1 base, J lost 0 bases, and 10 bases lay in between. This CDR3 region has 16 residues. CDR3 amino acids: CASSLVWGFSGNTIYF. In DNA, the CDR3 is TGTGCCAGCAGCTTAGTTTGGGGTTTCTCTGGAAACACCATATATTTT.

The chain's CDR3 is CASKTRSSGDSFYNEQFF. In nucleotides, the CDR3 is TGTGCCAGCAAAACAAGGTCTAGCGGGGACTCTTTCTACAATGAGCAGTTCTTC. The chain carries TRBV27 and TRBJ2-1, with TRBD2 matching 9 bases. Germline V gene lookup returns CDR1 MNHEY and CDR2 SMNVEV (reference sequence). The CDR3 is 18 residues long. Trimming at V came to 7 bases and at J to 3 bases, leaving 16 bases not matched to a gene.

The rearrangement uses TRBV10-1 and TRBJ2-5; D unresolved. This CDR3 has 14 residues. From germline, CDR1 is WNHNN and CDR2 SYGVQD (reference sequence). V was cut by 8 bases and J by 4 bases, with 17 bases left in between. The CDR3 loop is CASHGDPNGETQYF. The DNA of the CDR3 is TGCGCCAGCCATGGAGACCCAAACGGAGAGACCCAGTACTTC.

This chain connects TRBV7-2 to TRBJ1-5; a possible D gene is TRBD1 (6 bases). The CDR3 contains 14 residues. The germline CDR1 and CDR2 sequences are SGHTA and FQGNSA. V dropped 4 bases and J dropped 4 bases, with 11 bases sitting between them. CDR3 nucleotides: TGTGCCAGCAGCTCGGGACACCGTAATCAGCCCCAGCATTTT. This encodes CASSSGHRNQPQHF.

The CDR3: CASSQERNSYGYTF. CDR3 nucleotides: TGCGCCAGCAGCCAGGAACGGAACTCCTATGGCTACACCTTC. The chain carries TRBV4-1 and TRBJ1-2; no definite D call. V lost 3 bases to trimming and J lost 4 bases, with 12 bases between them. Germline loops: CDR1 MGHRA, CDR2 YSYEKL. The CDR3 length is 14 residues.

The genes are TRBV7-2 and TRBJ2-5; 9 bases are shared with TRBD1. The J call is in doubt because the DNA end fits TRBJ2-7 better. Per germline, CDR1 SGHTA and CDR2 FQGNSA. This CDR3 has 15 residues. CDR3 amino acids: CASSSDGTGLYEQYF. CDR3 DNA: TGTGCCAGCAGCTCCGACGGGACAGGGTTGTACGAGCAGTACTTC.

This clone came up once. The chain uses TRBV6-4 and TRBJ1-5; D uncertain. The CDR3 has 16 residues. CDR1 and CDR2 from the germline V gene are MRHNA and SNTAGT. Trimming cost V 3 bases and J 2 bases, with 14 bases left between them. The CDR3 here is CASSDARRCGNQPQHF. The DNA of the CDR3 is TGTGCCAGCAGTGATGCGCGTCGCTGTGGCAATCAGCCCCAGCATTTT.

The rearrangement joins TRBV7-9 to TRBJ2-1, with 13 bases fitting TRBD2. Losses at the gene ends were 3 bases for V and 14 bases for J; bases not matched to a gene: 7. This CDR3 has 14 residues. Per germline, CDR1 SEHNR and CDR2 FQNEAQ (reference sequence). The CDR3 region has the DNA TGTGCCAGCAGCTTCTGGACTAGCGGGAGTGAAGAGTTCTTC. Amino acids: CASSFWTSGSEEFF.

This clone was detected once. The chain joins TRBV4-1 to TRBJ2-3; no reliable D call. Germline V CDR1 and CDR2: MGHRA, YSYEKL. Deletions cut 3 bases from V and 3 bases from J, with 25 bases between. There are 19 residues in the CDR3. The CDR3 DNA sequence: TGCGCCAGCAGCCACCTCATGTTTGGAGACATCAAAGGGACAGATACGCAGTATTTT. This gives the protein CASSHLMFGDIKGTDTQYF.

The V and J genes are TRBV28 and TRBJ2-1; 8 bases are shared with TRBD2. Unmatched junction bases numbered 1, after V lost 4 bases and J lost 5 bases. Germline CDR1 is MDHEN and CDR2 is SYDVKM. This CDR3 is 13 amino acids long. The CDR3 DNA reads TGTGCCAGCAGTTGGCGGGAGGACAATGAGCAGTTCTTC. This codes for CASSWREDNEQFF.

CDR3 coding DNA: TGTGCCAGCAGTTACGGGACAGGGGACACCGGGGAGCTGTTTTTT. It codes for CASSYGTGDTGELFF. The V and J genes are TRBV6-5 and TRBJ2-2, with TRBD1 identical over 10 bases. The CDR3 loop spans 15 amino acids. V lost 2 bases and J lost 3; bases outside the gene matches: 0. Germline V gene sequence: CDR1 MNHEY, CDR2 SVGAGI.

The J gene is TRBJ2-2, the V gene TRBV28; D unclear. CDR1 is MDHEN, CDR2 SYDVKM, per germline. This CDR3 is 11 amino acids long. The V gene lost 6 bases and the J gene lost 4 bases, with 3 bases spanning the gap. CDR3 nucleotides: TGTGCCAGCAGATCCACCGGGGAGCTGTTTTTT. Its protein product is CASRSTGELFF.

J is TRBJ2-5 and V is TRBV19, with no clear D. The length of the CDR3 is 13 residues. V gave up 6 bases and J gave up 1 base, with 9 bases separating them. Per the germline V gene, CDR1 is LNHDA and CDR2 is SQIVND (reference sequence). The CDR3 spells CASRARTQETQYF. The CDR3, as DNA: TGTGCCAGTAGAGCCCGAACCCAAGAGACCCAGTACTTC.

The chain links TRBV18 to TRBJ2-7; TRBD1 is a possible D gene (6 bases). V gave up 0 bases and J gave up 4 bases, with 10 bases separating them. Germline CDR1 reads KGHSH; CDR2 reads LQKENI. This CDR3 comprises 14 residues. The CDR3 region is CASSPPAGDYEQYF. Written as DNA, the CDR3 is TGTGCCAGCTCACCACCGGCAGGGGATTACGAGCAGTACTTC.

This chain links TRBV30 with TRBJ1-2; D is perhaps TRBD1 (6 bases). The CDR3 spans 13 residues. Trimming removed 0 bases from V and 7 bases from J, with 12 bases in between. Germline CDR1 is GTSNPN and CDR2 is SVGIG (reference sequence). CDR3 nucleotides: TGTGCCTGGAGTGTAGGGGCAGGGGTTGGCTACACCTTC. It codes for CAWSVGAGVGYTF.

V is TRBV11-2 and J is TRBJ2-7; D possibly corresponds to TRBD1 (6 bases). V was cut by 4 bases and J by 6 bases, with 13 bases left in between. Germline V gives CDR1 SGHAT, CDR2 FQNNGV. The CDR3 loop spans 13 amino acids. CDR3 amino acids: CASSYTTGFEQYF. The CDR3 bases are TGTGCCAGCAGCTATACTACAGGGTTCGAGCAGTACTTC.

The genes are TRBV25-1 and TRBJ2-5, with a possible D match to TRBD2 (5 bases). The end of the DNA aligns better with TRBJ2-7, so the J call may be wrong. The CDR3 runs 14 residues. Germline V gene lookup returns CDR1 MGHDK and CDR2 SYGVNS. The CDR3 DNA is TGTGCCAGCAGTACACCCGCCGGGGTCGGCGAGCAGTACTTC. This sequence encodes CASSTPAGVGEQYF.

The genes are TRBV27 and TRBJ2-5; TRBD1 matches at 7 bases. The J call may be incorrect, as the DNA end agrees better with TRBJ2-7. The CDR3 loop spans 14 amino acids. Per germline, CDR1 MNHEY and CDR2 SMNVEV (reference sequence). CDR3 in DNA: TGTGCCAGCAGTTTATCGGGGACAGACTACGAGCAGTACTTC. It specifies CASSLSGTDYEQYF.

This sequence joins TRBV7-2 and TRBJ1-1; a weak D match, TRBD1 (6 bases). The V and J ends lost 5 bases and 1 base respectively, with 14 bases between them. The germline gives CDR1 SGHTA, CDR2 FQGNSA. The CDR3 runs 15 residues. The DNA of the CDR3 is TGTGCCAGCAGCCCGAGACAGGAGACGAACACTGAAGCTTTCTTT. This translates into CASSPRQETNTEAFF.

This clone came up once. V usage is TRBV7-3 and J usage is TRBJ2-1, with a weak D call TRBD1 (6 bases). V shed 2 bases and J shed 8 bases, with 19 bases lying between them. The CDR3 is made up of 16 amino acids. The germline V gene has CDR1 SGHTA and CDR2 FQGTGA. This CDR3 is CASSLRQGPRGHEQFF. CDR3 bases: TGTGCCAGCAGCTTACGGCAGGGGCCGAGGGGCCATGAGCAGTTCTTC.

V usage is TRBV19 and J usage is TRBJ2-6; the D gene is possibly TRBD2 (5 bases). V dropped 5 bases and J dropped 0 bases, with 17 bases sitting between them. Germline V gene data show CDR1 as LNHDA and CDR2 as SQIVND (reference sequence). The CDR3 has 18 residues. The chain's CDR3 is CASSPAREGRSGANVLTF. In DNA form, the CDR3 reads TGTGCCAGTAGTCCTGCTCGAGAGGGCCGCTCTGGGGCCAACGTCCTGACTTTC.

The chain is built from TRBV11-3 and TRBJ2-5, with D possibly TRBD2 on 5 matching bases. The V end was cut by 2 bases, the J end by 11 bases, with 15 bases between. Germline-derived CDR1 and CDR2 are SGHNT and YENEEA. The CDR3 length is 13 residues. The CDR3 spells CASSLRPGWEQYF. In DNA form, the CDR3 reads TGTGCCAGCAGCTTAAGGCCCGGGTGGGAGCAGTACTTC.

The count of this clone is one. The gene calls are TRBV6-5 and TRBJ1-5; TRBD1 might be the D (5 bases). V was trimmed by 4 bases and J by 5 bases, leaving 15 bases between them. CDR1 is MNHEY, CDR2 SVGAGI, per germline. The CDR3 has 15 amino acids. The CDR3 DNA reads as TGTGCCAGCAGTTCCCGGCAGGGAGGCGATCAGCCCCAGCATTTT. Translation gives CASSSRQGGDQPQHF.

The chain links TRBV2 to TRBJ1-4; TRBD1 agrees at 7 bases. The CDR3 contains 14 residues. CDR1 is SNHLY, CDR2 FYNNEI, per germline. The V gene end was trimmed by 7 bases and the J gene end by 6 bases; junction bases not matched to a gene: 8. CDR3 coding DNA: TGTGCCAGCACCCAGGGGGGTGGTTATGAAAAACTGTTTTTT. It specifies CASTQGGGYEKLFF.

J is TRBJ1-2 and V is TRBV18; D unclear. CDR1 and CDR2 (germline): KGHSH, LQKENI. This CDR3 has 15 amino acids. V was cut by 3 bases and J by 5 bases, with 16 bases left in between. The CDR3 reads CASSPSVLGRYGYTF. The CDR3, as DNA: TGTGCCAGCTCACCGTCGGTCCTGGGTAGATATGGCTACACCTTC. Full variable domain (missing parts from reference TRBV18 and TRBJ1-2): NAGVMQNPRHLVRRRGQEARLRCSPMKGHSHVYWYRQLPEEGLKFMVYLQKENIIDESGMPKERFSAEFPKEGPSILRIQQVVRGDSAAYFCASSPSVLGRYGYTFGSGTRLTVV.

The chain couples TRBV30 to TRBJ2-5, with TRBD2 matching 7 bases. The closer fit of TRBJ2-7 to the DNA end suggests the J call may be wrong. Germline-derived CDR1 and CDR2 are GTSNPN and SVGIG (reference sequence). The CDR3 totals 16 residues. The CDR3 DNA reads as TGTGCCTGGAGTCCCTGGGGGGGAGGCAGCTCCTACGAGCAGTACTTC. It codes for CAWSPWGGGSSYEQYF.

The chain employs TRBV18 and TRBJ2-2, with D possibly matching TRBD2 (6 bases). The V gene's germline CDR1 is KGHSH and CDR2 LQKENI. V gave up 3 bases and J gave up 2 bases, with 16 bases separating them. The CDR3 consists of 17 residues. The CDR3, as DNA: TGTGCCAGCTCACCCAGCGTGGCGGGGCTCAACACCGGGGAGCTGTTTTTT. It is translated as CASSPSVAGLNTGELFF.

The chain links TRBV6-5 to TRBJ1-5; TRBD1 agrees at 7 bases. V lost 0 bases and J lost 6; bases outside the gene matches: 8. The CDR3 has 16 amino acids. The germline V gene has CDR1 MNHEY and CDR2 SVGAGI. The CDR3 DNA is TGTGCCAGCAGTTACTCTAGAGGGGGCGGAGGTCAGCCCCAGCATTTT. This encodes CASSYSRGGGGQPQHF.

The CDR3 coding sequence is TGCAGCGTCCTTTACAATGAGCAGTTCTTC. Residues: CSVLYNEQFF. The chain is built from TRBV29-1 and TRBJ2-1; D is unresolved. The germline V gene encodes CDR1 SQVTM and CDR2 ANQGSEA. This CDR3 region has 10 residues. V was cut by 6 bases and J by 4 bases, with 4 bases left in between.